The clone carrying this TCR beta chain was observed at least ten times. These data are taken from a study of T cell repertoires in cytomegalovirus infection. Study summary: Through public TCR beta signatures, both CMV infection and matching HLA type were indicated.

Germline trimming cut 6 bases from V and 2 bases from J; bases unmatched to any gene: 10. This CDR3 is built from 16 residues. CDR1 and CDR2 from the germline V gene are MNHEY and SMNVEV (reference sequence). TCRdb redid the calling of the reads with MiXCR, one entry per CDR3 protein. The data hold about 320,000 distinct CDR3 sequences, with 8% to 10% observed a single time. V gene TRBV27 combines with J gene TRBJ1-5; 7 nucleotides agree with TRBD1. This sequence was found in a human donor in good health (CMV status not recorded). Some clones in this sample may be carry-over from other donors' samples. The sequenced material came from PBMCs. CDR3 sequence: CASSRTTGRRNQPQHF. CDR3 sequence (DNA): TGTGCCAGCAGCAGAACGACAGGGCGACGCAATCAGCCCCAGCATTTT.